This entry features one T cell receptor beta chain sequence. These data belong to a study of blood T cell repertoires in COVID-19. Background on the study: Acute and convalescent COVID-19 samples came from the United States, Italy and Spain.

Study processing details: Amplifying reference gene primers gave estimates of nucleated cell counts. The repertoire was sequenced with immunoSEQ multiplex PCR; TCRdb's copy has only in-frame clones and lacks some. That table is the source of V, J and clone size, and D and trimming were worked out from the DNA. The data hold 300,000 to 450,000 clones, with roughly nine tenths observed a single time. Recruited during active infection, patients (from Seattle) were subsequently followed longitudinally. Sequenced: peripheral blood. The origin of this receptor is a woman aged 25 to 39 with COVID-19, enrolled during active disease.

CDR3 loop: CAWTIGDRGRGGYHNEQFF. The CDR3 DNA reads as TGTGCCTGGACTATAGGGGACAGGGGGCGCGGTGGGTACCACAATGAGCAGTTCTTC. The chain couples TRBV30 to TRBJ2-1; 12 nucleotides match TRBD1. This CDR3 is 19 amino acids long. Germline V lookup: CDR1 GTSNPN, CDR2 SVGIG (reference sequence). The junction had 18 bases not matched to a gene; V was cut back by 4 bases and J by 5 bases. The full variable domain, completed using reference TRBV30 and TRBJ2-1, is SQTIHQWPATLVQPVGSPLSLECTVEGTSNPNLYWYRQAAGRGLQLLFYSVGIGQISSEVPQNLSASRPQDRQFILSSKKLLLSDSGFYLCAWTIGDRGRGGYHNEQFFGPGTRLTVL.